These T cell receptor beta chains were read from a single sample in a study of regulatory T cells in long-lasting Graves disease. TCRdb ran MiXCR on the multiplex PCR reads and lists one entry per CDR3 protein. Here the sample spans about half a million distinct CDR3 sequences, more than 10% being singletons. These same records also appear under a second study, on T cells in Graves' hyperthyroidism and ophthalmopathy.

This sample comprised peripheral blood mononuclear cells (PBMCs), obtained at new diagnosis, from a patient treated with antithyroid drugs. The receptor set was obtained from a woman under 40 with Graves disease. Both conserved end residues are part of each CDR3. The D gene is left open where the match is weak. Size tells how often a clone was seen (once, few, many) or the class of an expanded clone, and some rows leave it out.

d_call clone_size j_call v_call cdr3_nt cdr3_aa
NA NA TRBJ1-1 TRBV7-3 TGTGCCAGCAGCCCTGCCCCGGACGCCCCAAACACTGAAGCTTTCTTT CASSPAPDAPNTEAFF
TRBD2 many TRBJ2-3 TRBV6-2/TRBV6-3 TGTGCCAGCAGTGCCCTAGCGGGAGTCACAGATACGCAGTATTTT CASSALAGVTDTQYF
TRBD1 few TRBJ2-7 TRBV28 TGTGCCAGCAGTACCCAGACAGGGCTCGAGCAGTACTTC CASSTQTGLEQYF
NA many TRBJ1-5 TRBV28 TGTGCCAGCATCAATAGCGGCAATCAGCCCCAGCATTTT CASINSGNQPQHF
TRBD1 many TRBJ2-7 TRBV6-5 TGTGCCAGCAGTTACTTGGGACAGGGTACCTACGAGCAGTACTTC CASSYLGQGTYEQYF
NA many TRBJ1-1 TRBV5-1 TGCGCCAGCAGCAGGGGACGGGAGGCCACTGAAGCTTTCTTT CASSRGREATEAFF
TRBD2 few TRBJ2-2 TRBV9 TGTGCCAGCAGCGTATCCTTAGCGGGGGACTTGAACACCGGGGAGCTGTTTTTT CASSVSLAGDLNTGELFF
NA many TRBJ2-2 TRBV12-5 TGTGCTAGTGGTTTGTTTAACACCGGGGAGCTGTTTTTT CASGLFNTGELFF
NA few TRBJ1-3 TRBV10-3 TGTGCCATCAGTGAGTCGTTGGCCTCTGGAAACACCATATATTTT CAISESLASGNTIYF
NA NA TRBJ2-5 TRBV3-1 TGTGCCAGCAGCCAAAGGATACAGCGGGTATACCAAGAGACCCAGTACTTC CASSQRIQRVYQETQYF
NA once TRBJ1-1 TRBV18 TGTGCCAACTCACTAGGGGGTGCGCGTGAAGCTTTCTTT CANSLGGAREAFF
NA NA TRBJ2-7 TRBV9 TGTGCCAGCAGCGTCGACCCCGTATCCTACGAGCAGTACTTC CASSVDPVSYEQYF
TRBD1 many TRBJ1-2 TRBV27 TGTGCCAGCAGTTTACTAGGGACAGGGTTTAGCTATGGCTACACCTTC CASSLLGTGFSYGYTF
NA few TRBJ2-1 TRBV9 TGTGCCAGCAGCGTATGGGTTGAAGATGAGCAGTTCTTC CASSVWVEDEQFF
NA NA TRBJ2-2 TRBV11-2 TGTGCCAGCAGCTTTCAGGGGTTGGGCGGGGAGCTGTTTTTT CASSFQGLGGELFF
TRBD2 many TRBJ2-2 TRBV28 TGTGCCAGCAGTGTGAACTGGGACTACAACACCGGGGAGCTGTTTTTT CASSVNWDYNTGELFF
TRBD1 NA TRBJ2-1 TRBV11-2 TGCGCCAGCAGCCCCTCTGGGGGACAGCGAACGGGCGATGAGCACTTCTTC CASSPSGGQRTGDEHFF
NA NA TRBJ2-2 TRBV7-9 TGTGCCAGCAGCTACCCTAAGGGAGTCGGGGAGCTGTTTTTT CASSYPKGVGELFF
NA many TRBJ2-1 TRBV7-3 TGTGCCAGCAGCTTAATGGGCAGGGGAAAAAATGAGCAGTTCTTC CASSLMGRGKNEQFF
TRBD2 NA TRBJ2-3 TRBV3-1 TGTGCCAGCAGCCAAGAAGCGCGCGGGAGGGCCTCCGCAGATACGCAGTATTTT CASSQEARGRASADTQYF
NA many TRBJ2-7 TRBV7-2 TGTGCCAGCAGCCCAAATCATGGGGGGCGGGAGCAGTACTTC CASSPNHGGREQYF
NA many TRBJ2-6 TRBV3-1 TGTGCCAGCAGCCACAGGAGCTCTGGGGCCAACGTCCTGACTTTC CASSHRSSGANVLTF
NA NA TRBJ2-1 TRBV18 TGTGCCGGATCAGCAAATCCGCCTAGCTCCTACAATGAGCAGTTCTTC CAGSANPPSSYNEQFF
TRBD1 many TRBJ1-5 TRBV2 TGTGCCAGCAGTGAGTTTGGAGCAGGGGGGGGTCAGCCCCAGCATTTT CASSEFGAGGGQPQHF
NA few TRBJ2-7 TRBV14 TGTGCCAGCAGCCAAGATCGAGGGCCGCCCTACGAGCAGTACTTC CASSQDRGPPYEQYF
TRBD1 few TRBJ2-3 TRBV5-8 TGTGCCAGCACCTTGGGAGAGACAGGGTGGACAGATACGCAGTATTTT CASTLGETGWTDTQYF
NA few TRBJ1-2 TRBV5-4 TGTGCCAGCAGCTTAGTGACAGGAGATGGCTACACCTTC CASSLVTGDGYTF
NA many TRBJ2-1 TRBV5-1 TGCGCCAGCAGCTTGAGGGAGGCCCACAATGAGCAGTTCTTC CASSLREAHNEQFF
NA NA TRBJ2-2 TRBV13 TGTGCCAGCAGCCCTCGGAGCGGGTGGAACACCGGGGAGCTGTTTTTT CASSPRSGWNTGELFF
NA many TRBJ2-7 TRBV27 TGTGCCAGCCCATCTGGGGGGAAGGGAGCTCAGACCTACGAGCAGTACTTC CASPSGGKGAQTYEQYF
TRBD2 many TRBJ2-7 TRBV20-1 TGCAGTGCTAGAGATAGCGGGAGGCCCTACGAGCAGTACTTC CSARDSGRPYEQYF
TRBD2 many TRBJ2-1 TRBV7-9 TGTGCCAGCAGACTGTCCGGGACTAGCGGCTACAATGAGCAGTTCTTC CASRLSGTSGYNEQFF
TRBD1 few TRBJ2-4 TRBV24-1 TGTGCCACCAGTGGGGGGGACAGGGGGCATGACATTCAGTACTTC CATSGGDRGHDIQYF
TRBD2 many TRBJ2-3 TRBV5-1 TGCGCCAGCAGCTGGGGACTAGCGGGAGTCGCAGATACGCAGTATTTT CASSWGLAGVADTQYF
NA few TRBJ1-2 TRBV29-1 TGCAGCGCTGAGCTAGCTAACTATGGCTACACCTTC CSAELANYGYTF